A single sample gave rise to the 16 T cell receptor beta chains below, sequenced in a study of control samples from healthy donors and cancer patients. Data came from immunoSEQ multiplex PCR; TCRdb stores just in-frame clones and leaves some out. The table lists 90,000 to 100,000 clones, 79% of them singletons. The sequenced sample consisted of blood. Receptor source: a woman aged 25 to 45 in good health.

Only one count was recorded for this clone. The chain links TRBV3-1 (or the pseudogene TRBV3-2) to TRBJ1-6; 7 bases line up with TRBD1. In germline, CDR1 is LGHDT, CDR2 YNNKEL (reference sequence). Trimming took 0 bases from V and 9 from J; bases not matched to a gene: 5. CDR3 length: 15 amino acids. The chain's CDR3 is CASSQEGQKGSPLHF. For the CDR3, the DNA is TGTGCCAGCAGCCAAGAGGGACAGAAGGGTTCACCCCTCCACTTT.

V is TRBV11-3 and J is TRBJ2-1, with D perhaps given as TRBD1 or TRBD2 (6 bases each). The V gene lost 3 bases and the J gene lost 4 bases, with 10 bases spanning the gap. The germline V gene encodes CDR1 SGHNT and CDR2 YENEEA. The CDR3 is 14 amino acids. CDR3 region: CASSLGGQYNEQFF. The CDR3 coding sequence is TGTGCCAGCAGCTTGGGAGGACAGTACAATGAGCAGTTCTTC.

The V and J genes are TRBV6-5 and TRBJ2-7; D is ambiguous. The germline CDR1 and CDR2 sequences are MNHEY and SVGAGI. V was trimmed by 7 bases and J by 0 bases, leaving 13 bases between them. CDR3 length equals 14 residues. This CDR3 is CASTTWRSSYEQYF. The CDR3 bases are TGTGCCAGCACGACGTGGCGGAGCTCCTACGAGCAGTACTTC.

The chain uses TRBV19 and TRBJ1-5; D gene ambiguous. Germline CDR1 is LNHDA and CDR2 is SQIVND (reference sequence). The CDR3 is 13 residues long. Trimming pared 5 bases from V and 4 bases from J, leaving 9 bases between. The CDR3 coding sequence is TGTGCCAGTAGTGAAGGGTTAAATCAGCCCCAGCATTTT. This gives the protein CASSEGLNQPQHF. Based on the CDR3 plus reference TRBV19 and TRBJ1-5, the full variable domain is DGGITQSPKYLFRKEGQNVTLSCEQNLNHDAMYWYRQDPGQGLRLIYYSQIVNDFQKGDIAEGYSVSREKKESFPLTVTSAQKNPTAFYLCASSEGLNQPQHFGDGTRLSIL.

The gene calls are TRBV10-3 and TRBJ1-2; perhaps TRBD1 as D (5 bases). The ends were cut back, 1 base at V and 8 bases at J, with 11 bases in the middle. This CDR3 has 13 residues. Germline CDR1 ENHRY, CDR2 SYGVKD. CDR3 coding DNA: TGTGCCATCAGTGAGTTGGGGGAGATGGGCTACACCTTC. Protein: CAISELGEMGYTF.

CDR3 residues: CASSYSRFSRYGYTF. The CDR3 region has the DNA TGTGCCAGCAGTTACTCGCGCTTTTCACGGTATGGCTACACCTTC. The rearrangement joins TRBV6-2 or TRBV6-3 to TRBJ1-2; D is unclear. The CDR3 has 15 amino acids. Germline V lookup: CDR1 MNHEY, CDR2 SVGEGT. V dropped 0 bases and J dropped 5 bases, with 13 bases sitting between them.

This clone was picked up a small number of times. The chain employs TRBV11-2 and TRBJ2-1; D is possibly TRBD2 (6 bases). Trimming shortened V by 4 bases and J by 5 bases, and 15 bases separated the two germline ends. The germline V gene has CDR1 SGHAT and CDR2 FQNNGV. The CDR3 has 15 residues. CDR3 loop: CASSSVRDWNNEQFF. CDR3 DNA: TGTGCCAGCAGCTCCGTCCGGGACTGGAACAATGAGCAGTTCTTC.

This chain uses TRBV5-1 with TRBJ2-2; TRBD2 aligns across 7 bases. Germline CDR1 and CDR2: SGHRS and YFSETQ. The trim removed 1 base at V and 1 base at J, leaving 4 bases unmatched. CDR3 length: 16 residues. In nucleotides, the CDR3 is TGCGCCAGCAGCTTGTTCGGGGGGAAGAACACCGGGGAGCTGTTTTTT. Translated, it gives CASSLFGGKNTGELFF.

This chain uses TRBV10-3 with TRBJ2-7, with TRBD1 matching over 10 bases. With V trimmed by 4 bases and J by 2 bases, 2 bases remained unmatched. The CDR3 is 14 amino acids. CDR1 is ENHRY and CDR2 is SYGVKD in the germline V gene. The CDR3 DNA is TGTGCCATCAGTGGGGACAGGGGTCCCTACGAGCAGTACTTC. Translating gives CAISGDRGPYEQYF.

A single count supports this clone. V gene TRBV6-5 combines with J gene TRBJ2-7; D is possibly TRBD1 or TRBD2 (6 bases each). The V end lost 2 bases, the J end lost 4 bases, and 15 bases lay between the germline ends. Germline lookup yields CDR1 MNHEY and CDR2 SVGAGI. The CDR3 consists of 15 residues. The CDR3 region is CASSYPKGGGYEQYF. CDR3 DNA sequence: TGTGCCAGCAGTTACCCTAAGGGGGGCGGGTACGAGCAGTACTTC.

This clone was counted a few times. V and J are TRBV5-8 and TRBJ2-7; D is undetermined. V lost 3 bases and J 7 bases, leaving 14 bases between the germline ends. The germline V gene encodes CDR1 SGHTS and CDR2 YDEGEE. The CDR3 totals 13 residues. The CDR3 DNA follows: TGTGCCAGCAGCTCCTCAGACAAGACGGAGCAGTACTTC. Translated: CASSSSDKTEQYF.

The rearrangement links TRBV30 to TRBJ2-1; 8 bases fit TRBD2. This CDR3 contains 14 residues. The J segment lost 3 bases and the V segment lost 4 bases, leaving 5 bases of the junction unmatched. Germline loops: CDR1 GTSNPN, CDR2 SVGIG (reference sequence). CDR3 nucleotides: TGTGCCTGGACTTCCGGGACTAGCTACAATGAGCAGTTCTTC. As protein: CAWTSGTSYNEQFF.

A few counts support this clone. The chain combines TRBV6-1 with TRBJ1-5; D remains ambiguous. This CDR3 is built from 13 residues. V shed 3 bases and J shed 3 bases, with 6 bases lying between them. CDR1 is MNHNS and CDR2 is SASEGT in the germline V gene. Here the CDR3 reads CASSEGINQPQHF. The DNA for the CDR3 is TGTGCCAGCAGTGAGGGAATCAATCAGCCCCAGCATTTT.

The CDR3 loop reads CASSLSHGGEAFF. The CDR3 coding sequence is TGTGCCAGCAGCTTATCTCACGGGGGCGAAGCTTTCTTT. The chain is built from TRBV7-2 and TRBJ1-1; maybe TRBD1 (6 bases). Trimming took off 2 bases at V and 8 bases at J, with 12 bases between the two ends. This CDR3 has 13 residues. Per germline, CDR1 SGHTA and CDR2 FQGNSA.

The V gene is TRBV19, the J gene TRBJ1-2; D unclear. Trimming took off 1 base at V and 7 bases at J, with 19 bases between the two ends. Germline V lookup: CDR1 LNHDA, CDR2 SQIVND (reference sequence). The CDR3 length is 16 residues. As DNA, the CDR3 is TGTGCCAGTAGTATAGCCTCGTTAGGGAGTCCTACTGGCTACACCTTC. Encoded protein: CASSIASLGSPTGYTF.

This clone has just a few counts. This chain links TRBV5-6 with TRBJ2-2; D is perhaps TRBD1 or TRBD2 (5 bases each). This CDR3 region has 15 residues. Trimming stripped 5 bases from V and 5 bases from J, with 16 bases between. The germline V gene has CDR1 SGHDT and CDR2 YYEEEE. CDR3: CASSYTLGVTGELFF. CDR3 bases: TGTGCCAGCAGTTACACCCTGGGGGTAACCGGGGAGCTGTTTTTT. The full variable domain, completed using reference TRBV5-6 and TRBJ2-2, is DAGVTQSPTHLIKTRGQQVTLRCSPKSGHDTVSWYQQALGQGPQFIFQYYEEEERQRGNFPDRFSGHQFPNYSSELNVNALLLGDSALYLCASSYTLGVTGELFFGEGSRLTVL.